Sequencing of this TCR beta chain was carried out in a study of CXCR3-negative and CXCR3-positive naive CD8 T cells. Findings and caveats of the study: Both naive subsets, CXCR3-negative and CXCR3-positive, displayed similar TRBV-TRBJ usage, unlike memory cells. Between one naive subset and the other, surface CD5 was comparable, and TCR strength was inferred from TRB CDR3 properties.

This CDR3 contains 16 residues. In germline, CDR1 is SEHNR, CDR2 FQNEAQ (reference sequence). The TRB libraries of cDNA were built by UMI-labeled 5' RACE. For each CDR3 protein, TCRdb gives one entry from its re-call of the 5' RACE reads, without DNA. The sample totals tens of thousands of distinct CDR3 sequences. Turning to this clonotype: Its antigen is currently unknown.

This sequence joins TRBV7-9 and TRBJ2-5; TCRdb designates TRBD1, a call that cannot be tested without DNA. The sample comprised naive CXCR3- CD8+ T cells from blood. The subset denotes: CD45RO-CCR7+CD27+CD95- naive CD8+ T cells lacking CXCR3 (TNR3-). The TCR comes from a human donor in good health. Some clones in this sample may be carry-over from other donors' samples. This CDR3 is CASSNPGTGYGETQYF. The full variable domain, in which reference TRBV7-9 and TRBJ2-5 provide the parts outside the CDR3, is DTGVSQNPRHKITKRGQNVTFRCDPISEHNRLYWYRQTLGQGPEFLTYFQNEAQLEKSRLLSDRFSAERPKGSFSTLEIQRTEQGDSAMYLCASSNPGTGYGETQYFGPGTRLLVL.